Listed below are T cell receptor beta chains from one sample, sequenced in a study of a mutant IDH1 vaccine in newly diagnosed glioma. These receptors have no identified antigens. TCRdb's copy holds only in-frame clones and misses some; the assay was immunoSEQ multiplex PCR. The sample shows about 90,000 clones, just under 90% of them seen only once. The specimen comprised PBMCs, sampled from a glioma patient whose treatment included an IDH1 peptide vaccine. Every receptor here comes from a woman aged 50 to 60 with glioma. The CDR3 runs from the conserved cysteine through the conserved F or W. D genes are given only for firm matches. Part of the rows lack a size; the others show once, few, many or a class for expanded clones.

d_gene,j_gene,v_gene,abundance,CDR3aa,CDR3nt
NA,TRBJ2-7,TRBV9,few,CASSVEGWGSEQYF,TGTGCCAGCAGCGTAGAGGGCTGGGGCTCCGAGCAGTACTTC
NA,TRBJ2-3,TRBV12-2,NA,CASFWTELPLYAQYF,TGTGCAAGCTTCTGGACCGAGCTTCCTTTATACGCGCAGTATTTT
NA,TRBJ2-4,TRBV15,NA,CATSLGVNIQYF,TGTGCCACCAGCCTCGGGGTAAACATTCAGTACTTC
NA,TRBJ1-2,TRBV20-1,NA,CSAMWGGGYTF,TGCAGTGCTATGTGGGGGGGCGGCTACACCTTC
NA,TRBJ1-2,TRBV6-6,NA,CASSSLDPEPRGYTF,TGTGCCAGCAGTTCCCTTGACCCCGAACCCCGCGGCTACACCTTC
NA,TRBJ1-2,TRBV2,few,CASSGDGIYGYTF,TGTGCCAGCAGTGGGGATGGGATCTATGGCTACACCTTC
TRBD2,TRBJ2-2,TRBV5-4,NA,CASSQATSGRPGELFF,TGTGCCAGCAGCCAAGCTACTAGCGGGAGGCCCGGGGAGCTGTTTTTT
NA,TRBJ1-3,TRBV7-2,NA,CASRLGSSGNTIYF,TGTGCCAGCAGATTGGGCTCATCTGGAAACACCATATATTTT
NA,TRBJ2-6,TRBV9,NA,CASSATGSSGANVLTF,TGTGCCAGCAGCGCAACCGGGAGCTCTGGGGCCAACGTCCTGACTTTC
NA,TRBJ1-5,TRBV30,NA,CAWSAWTANSNQPQHF,TGTGCCTGGAGCGCCTGGACGGCAAATAGCAATCAGCCCCAGCATTTT
NA,TRBJ1-4,TRBV6-5,few,CASSYFGRAEEKLFF,TGTGCCAGCAGTTACTTTGGCAGGGCGGAGGAAAAACTGTTTTTT
NA,TRBJ2-3,TRBV28,once,CASNRRDWITDTQYF,TGTGCCAGCAACCGCCGGGACTGGATTACAGATACGCAGTATTTT
TRBD1,TRBJ1-4,TRBV7-9,NA,CASSTGQDYEKLFF,TGTGCCAGCAGCACCGGACAGGACTATGAAAAACTGTTTTTT
TRBD2,TRBJ2-1,TRBV27,NA,CASSLAGELYNEQFF,TGTGCCAGCAGTTTAGCGGGAGAACTCTACAATGAGCAGTTCTTC
NA,TRBJ2-7,TRBV6-6,NA,CASGGYEQYF,TGTGCCAGCGGGGGCTACGAGCAGTACTTC
NA,TRBJ1-3,TRBV30,NA,CAWNPESGNTIYF,TGTGCCTGGAATCCCGAATCTGGAAACACCATATATTTT
NA,TRBJ1-1,TRBV5-1,NA,CASSVDGLDTEAFF,TGCGCCAGCAGCGTCGACGGGCTAGACACTGAAGCTTTCTTT
NA,TRBJ2-3,TRBV27,NA,CASSLRSLGGQYF,TGTGCCAGCAGTTTAAGGTCATTGGGTGGGCAGTATTTT
NA,TRBJ1-5,TRBV6-5,NA,CASSVNHGGVQPQHF,TGTGCCAGCAGTGTAAATCACGGGGGGGTACAGCCCCAGCATTTT